The following is a T cell receptor (beta chain) sequence with its context. What antigen it recognizes has not been identified. Base qualities are not recorded, but no much larger clone differs from it by a single base. The data derive from a study of cytotoxic CD8 clonotypes in ibrutinib-treated CLL (dated by TCRdb to the early 2020s). Regarding the research as a whole: The cohort was composed of some twelve relapsed/refractory and roughly 14 treatment-naive patients; IGHV unmutated status was identified in fewer than 18 patients. Responses were partial in roughly 24 patients and complete in 2; after median around 66 months follow-up, approximately 15 stayed in remission and approximately 12 progressed. The response samples were drawn at a median of roughly twelve months into treatment, with a range of roughly 6 to 40 months. All remission and progressive disease samples were collected while patients were still receiving ibrutinib. Samples averaged approximately 250,000 productive templates and just under 95,000 productive rearrangements. Cryopreserved peripheral blood mononuclear cells were collected before treatment, at response, and at either disease progression or sustained remission. Longitudinal samples were available for about 30% of the 86 trial participants. Study-level results and caveats: Public clonotypes were rare and either shrank or stayed stable during treatment, and the rise in clonality at ibrutinib response reflected expansion of private clonotypes. At ibrutinib response clonality went up, during sustained remission it held steady, and at progression it dropped back toward baseline. Sampling times were not matched between sustained-remission and progressing patients, and lymph node repertoires were not studied. At baseline, clonality was higher than in age-matched healthy donors and showed a strong correlation with circulating CD8+ T-cell counts.

On a MiSeq, deep resolution sequencing aimed for a depth between 1 in 1 million and 1 in 200,000 T cells, with each clonotype covered 10x on average. TCR beta libraries were generated with the immunoSEQ hsTCRB Kit. From the authors' description of their analysis: The data were analyzed with ImmunoSEQ Analyzer and ImmunoSEQ Data Assistant, and V, D and J gene assignments followed IMGT definitions. Clonality, with values ranging from 0 to 1, was calculated as one minus the normalized Shannon entropy of productive rearrangement frequencies. Only overrepresented clonotypes making up at least 0.05% of each patient's repertoire were included in the public clonotype analysis. Approximately 13 age-matched healthy donor repertoires from immuneACCESS served as clonality controls. Imported from immuneACCESS, the table was reduced by TCRdb to in-frame sequences with V and J called. These copies leave out some clones; in studies compared against another copy, an unresolved V gene accounts for under half, and the cause of the remainder is not known. That table supplies the V and J calls and clone size; D and trimming were determined from the DNA. This sample has fewer than 300,000 clones in its table, and less than 85% of those were observed once. The ten largest clones add up to around 5.3% of the sample.

The time point label, read with the paper, signifies: progressive disease on ibrutinib. For TCR beta library preparation, 2 to 2.5 micrograms of genomic DNA were isolated from cryopreserved PBMCs. Longitudinal blood samples from CLL patients on ibrutinib monotherapy were analyzed using high-throughput TCR beta sequencing. The patients took part in an open-label, single-center phase 2 trial of ibrutinib monotherapy. From the cysteine through the phenylalanine, the CDR3 covers 15 amino acids. The CDR3 DNA has 45 bases and is translated from base 1. Cut back by 3 bases and 4 bases, the V and J ends lie 13 bases apart. CDR1 and CDR2, per the germline V gene, are SGHRS and YFSETQ.

This sequence uses TRBV5-1 and TRBJ2-2; the D segment might be TRBD1 or TRBD2, since each matches 7 bases. The receptor's source is a human donor with chronic lymphocytic leukemia. The starting material was PBMCs, obtained at disease progression, from a patient treated with ibrutinib. The DNA sequence is given as TGCGCCAGCAGCTCGACAGGGAGGGCCACCGGGGAGCTGTTTTTT. This translates into CASSSTGRATGELFF.